This T cell receptor (beta chain) was recorded in a study of cytomegalovirus exposure and HLA in healthy donors. Study-level background: Findings of an earlier analysis included some 120 million unique TCR beta sequences from 190 million or so T cells. Study conclusions and caveats: When a later analysis was performed, an Asian-associated ancestry cluster reportedly had fewer N-insertions than the roughly 690-donor mean.

The CDR3 spans 16 residues. In germline, CDR1 is LNHDA, CDR2 SQIVND (reference sequence). The V segment lost 5 bases and the J segment 1 base; nucleotides outside the gene matches: 2. A word on this clone: Its antigen is undetermined.

In the PCR, 60 Vbeta and 13 Jbeta primers were used. Method: immunoSEQ multiplex PCR; TCRdb's copy keeps in-frame clones and lacks some. The sample consists of some 110,000 clones, over 65% of them appearing once. This TCR was sampled from a man in his forties or fifties in good health and CMV-seropositive. The chain is built from TRBV19 and TRBJ2-1; 13 nucleotides agree with TRBD2. Input material: PBMCs. This CDR3 is CASSATSGGSYNEQFF. The CDR3 nucleotides read TGTGCCAGTAGTGCGACTAGCGGGGGGTCCTACAATGAGCAGTTCTTC.